A single sample is the source of the 13 T cell receptor beta chains below, sequenced in a study of shared clonotypes between healthy human individuals. The table came from immunoSEQ multiplex PCR; TCRdb's copy has only in-frame clones and leaves some out. The data show fewer than 400,000 clones, less than 85% seen once. The specimen sequenced was memory CD4+ T cells sorted from blood. Subset here: CD45RA-negative fraction. The receptors were gathered from a man aged 25 to 40 in good health.

This chain uses TRBV6-6 with TRBJ2-5; possibly TRBD2 for D (5 bases). Germline CDR1 and CDR2: MNHNY and SVGAGI (reference sequence). This CDR3 contains 13 residues. V was clipped by 5 bases and J by 5 bases, with 12 bases between them. The CDR3 nucleotides read TGTGCCAGCAGTACGGGGTATCCGGAGACCCAGTACTTC. This codes for CASSTGYPETQYF.

The rearrangement uses TRBV10-3 and TRBJ2-7; D might be TRBD2 (5 bases). The CDR3 consists of 14 residues. Per the germline V gene, CDR1 is ENHRY and CDR2 is SYGVKD. The ends were cut back, 0 bases at V and 3 bases at J, with 9 bases in the middle. The CDR3 coding sequence is TGTGCCATCAGTGAGTCAGGTAGCGACTACGAGCAGTACTTC. Translating it yields CAISESGSDYEQYF.

As regards this clone: Germline is not matched at one junction end, which may reflect a read error. The rearrangement links TRBV5-4 to TRBJ1-5, with D perhaps matching TRBD1 (5 bases). CDR3 length: 15 residues. Per germline, CDR1 SGHNT and CDR2 YYREEE (reference sequence). The CDR3 sequence: CASSLDRLTNQLQHF. CDR3 DNA sequence: TGTGCCAGCAGCTTGGACAGGCTAACCAATCAGCTCCAGCATTTT. Supplemented by reference TRBV5-4 and TRBJ1-5, the full variable domain reads ETGVTQSPTHLIKTRGQQVTLRCSSQSGHNTVSWYQQALGQGPQFIFQYYREEENGRGNFPPRFSGLQFPNYSSELNVNALELDDSALYLCASSLDRLTNQLQHFGDGTRLSIL.

In its sample, this clone was seen a few times. The rearrangement uses TRBV18 and TRBJ1-5; TRBD1 aligns across 10 bases. CDR3 length: 14 residues. Trimming removed 6 bases from V and 6 bases from J; junction bases left unmatched: 5. CDR1 is KGHSH, CDR2 LQKENI, per germline. The CDR3 coding sequence is TGTGCCAGCTCCCTCGGGACAGGGGCTCAGCCCCAGCATTTT. Protein product: CASSLGTGAQPQHF.

This chain connects TRBV10-1 to TRBJ2-1; TRBD2 matches at 8 bases. This CDR3 region has 18 residues. Germline V gene sequence: CDR1 WNHNN, CDR2 SYGVQD (reference sequence). The V gene end was trimmed by 0 bases and the J gene end by 9 bases; junction bases not matched to a gene: 16. The CDR3 here is CASSESTLAGVKGSEQFF. The CDR3 DNA sequence: TGCGCCAGCAGTGAGTCAACCCTAGCGGGTGTCAAGGGGAGTGAGCAGTTCTTC.

The gene calls are TRBV20-1 and TRBJ2-1; perhaps D is TRBD1 or TRBD2 (5 bases each). From germline, CDR1 is DFQATT and CDR2 SNEGSKA (reference sequence). The V gene lost 7 bases and the J gene lost 5 bases, with 9 bases spanning the gap. This CDR3 spans 11 amino acids. The CDR3 is CSGLGHNEQFF. In DNA, the CDR3 is TGCAGTGGGTTGGGACACAATGAGCAGTTCTTC.

This chain joins TRBV5-1 and TRBJ2-1; D is ambiguous. The germline gives CDR1 SGHRS, CDR2 YFSETQ. The CDR3 consists of 13 residues. Trimming left V 0 bases short and J 7 bases short, with 8 bases between. CDR3 loop: CASSLGEANEQFF. CDR3 bases: TGCGCCAGCAGCTTGGGAGAAGCGAATGAGCAGTTCTTC.

V is TRBV28 and J is TRBJ2-3; TRBD2 matches 12 bases. V dropped 2 bases and J dropped 4; count of bases not matched to a gene: 7. The CDR3 loop spans 17 amino acids. Germline V CDR1 and CDR2: MDHEN, SYDVKM. DNA of the CDR3: TGTGCCAGCAGTTTACCATCCGGACTAGCGGGACCAGATACGCAGTATTTT. Its translation: CASSLPSGLAGPDTQYF.

The V gene is TRBV13, the J gene TRBJ2-1, with D perhaps TRBD1 or TRBD2 (7 bases each). Germline V CDR1 and CDR2: PRHDT, FYEKMQ (reference sequence). The CDR3 runs to 16 residues. The ends were cut back, 4 bases at V and 3 bases at J, with 16 bases in the middle. The CDR3 sequence: CASSSGLGGYYNEQFF. CDR3 sequence (DNA): TGTGCCAGCAGCTCTGGACTAGGGGGCTACTACAATGAGCAGTTCTTC.

The chain recombines TRBV2 with TRBJ1-1; 7 bases line up with TRBD1. Germline CDR1 reads SNHLY; CDR2 reads FYNNEI. CDR3 length: 15 amino acids. V lost 3 bases to trimming and J lost 2 bases; unmatched junction nucleotides: 6. The CDR3 here is CASSERQGRNTEAFF. CDR3 DNA: TGTGCCAGCAGTGAGAGACAGGGTCGTAACACTGAAGCTTTCTTT.

V and J are TRBV29-1 and TRBJ2-6, with 7 bases matching TRBD2. The CDR3 has 16 amino acids. V was pared by 4 bases and J by 0 bases, with 6 bases of the junction left unmatched. The germline V gene has CDR1 SQVTM and CDR2 ANQGSEA. The DNA of the CDR3 is TGCAGCGTTGCGCTAGCGGTAAGCTCTGGGGCCAACGTCCTGACTTTC. It yields the protein CSVALAVSSGANVLTF.

This clone was detected only a few times. The chain couples TRBV19 to TRBJ1-2, with D perhaps TRBD1 (5 bases). Germline V lookup: CDR1 LNHDA, CDR2 SQIVND (reference sequence). This CDR3 region has 13 residues. V was shortened by 5 bases and J by 1 base, with 8 bases between the two germline ends. CDR3 in amino acids: CASSPGSNYGYTF. CDR3 DNA: TGTGCCAGTAGTCCAGGGAGTAACTATGGCTACACCTTC.

The chain has TRBV29-1 and TRBJ1-2, with 8 bases matching TRBD1. The CDR3 runs 13 residues. The trim removed 1 base at V and 8 bases at J, leaving 6 bases unmatched. Per germline, CDR1 SQVTM and CDR2 ANQGSEA. This CDR3 reads CSVEGGTGTGYTF. CDR3 DNA: TGCAGCGTTGAAGGCGGGACAGGTACGGGCTACACCTTC.